This T cell receptor beta chain derives from a study of tumor-infiltrating lymphocytes in oesophageal squamous cell carcinoma. On this clonotype: Compared with germline, one end of the junction differs, possibly owing to a read error.

One entry per CDR3 protein results from TCRdb running MiXCR on the PCR reads. The sample lists 20,000 to 25,000 distinct CDR3 sequences, around 33% occurring once. CDR1 is SGHAT and CDR2 is FQDESV in the germline V gene (reference sequence). The CDR3 extends over 15 amino acids. The gene calls are TRBV11-1 and TRBJ2-1; the D gene is possibly TRBD1 (6 bases). This sequence was found in a male donor with esophageal squamous cell carcinoma. Sequencing input: esophageal tumor tissue. The CDR3 DNA sequence: TGTGCCAGCAGCTCACAGGGTGCGGATAATTCACCCCTCCACTTC. Residues: CASSSQGADNSPLHF.